A single sample gave rise to the 30 T cell receptor beta chains below, sequenced in a study of blood T cells in healthy people across ages. Together with a sample-barcoded 5' primer, a J-beta primer mix was included in a second PCR lasting about 6 to 11 cycles. MiXCR, run by TCRdb on the 5' RACE reads, gives a single entry per CDR3 protein. The profile shows about 1 million distinct CDR3 sequences, less than 25% of them singletons. The sample was also linked to a second study, of T cells of mothers and their children.

Sequencing was performed on blood. These receptors all stem from a girl between 2 and 10 years old in good health.

The J gene is TRBJ2-1, the V gene TRBV20-1; TRBD2 might be the D (6 bases). The ends were cut back, 0 bases at V and 3 bases at J, with 9 bases in the middle. The CDR3 has 14 amino acids. The V gene's germline CDR1 is DFQATT and CDR2 SNEGSKA (reference sequence). The CDR3 sequence: CSARDERVYNEQFF. The DNA for the CDR3 is TGCAGTGCTAGAGATGAGCGGGTCTACAATGAGCAGTTCTTC.

This chain connects TRBV9 to TRBJ1-4; no definite D call. Per germline, CDR1 SGDLS and CDR2 YYNGEE. The germline V and J ends were trimmed by 2 bases and 6 bases, with 14 bases remaining between them. The CDR3 has 15 amino acids. The CDR3: CASSVGRRGDEKLFF. Here the CDR3 DNA reads TGTGCCAGCAGCGTTGGGCGGCGCGGGGATGAAAAACTGTTTTTT.

The chain joins TRBV12-3 or TRBV12-4 to TRBJ1-1; D ambiguous. The V gene lost 6 bases and the J gene lost 2 bases, with 13 bases spanning the gap. The CDR3 contains 14 residues. The CDR3 loop reads CASSTTEINTEAFF. The CDR3 DNA follows: TGTGCCAGCAGCACAACAGAAATTAACACTGAAGCTTTCTTT.

This chain links TRBV7-9 with TRBJ2-3, with no clear D. The CDR3 has 16 amino acids. Germline values: CDR1 SEHNR, CDR2 FQNEAQ (reference sequence). With 4 bases removed from V and 4 bases from J, the gap between germline ends came to 18 bases. CDR3 protein: CASSYDLDRIPDTQYF. The CDR3 region has the DNA TGTGCCAGCAGCTACGACCTAGACCGGATCCCAGATACGCAGTATTTT. Full variable domain (missing parts from reference TRBV7-9 and TRBJ2-3): DTGVSQNPRHKITKRGQNVTFRCDPISEHNRLYWYRQTLGQGPEFLTYFQNEAQLEKSRLLSDRFSAERPKGSFSTLEIQRTEQGDSAMYLCASSYDLDRIPDTQYFGPGTRLTVL.

The chain carries TRBV7-8 and TRBJ2-5; 9 nucleotides align to TRBD1. The V segment lost 5 bases and the J segment 2 bases; nucleotides outside the gene matches: 9. The CDR3 has 16 residues. CDR1 is SGHVS and CDR2 is FQNEAQ in the germline V gene. CDR3 residues: CASSKSRTGEQETQYF. The DNA for the CDR3 is TGTGCCAGCAGCAAATCGAGGACAGGGGAACAAGAGACCCAGTACTTC.

On this clonotype: As the CDR3 is not closed by the conserved phenylalanine or tryptophan, this likely results from a read error. The chain uses TRBV28 and TRBJ2-4; 8 bases fit TRBD1. CDR3 length equals 16 residues. The trim removed 6 bases at V and 2 bases at J, leaving 9 bases unmatched. Germline V gene lookup returns CDR1 MDHEN and CDR2 SYDVKM. CDR3 DNA: TGTGCCAGCAGATCTCAGGGGGCTACGACCAAAAACATTCAGTACCTC. Its protein product is CASRSQGATTKNIQYL.

This clonotype was counted a few times. One end of the junction fails to match germline, which may point to a read error. CDR3 sequence reads: CASSQMAIRNEKLFF. The CDR3 DNA is TGTGCCAGCAGCCAAATGGCGATACGTAATGAAAAACTGTTTTTT. The chain employs TRBV4-1 and TRBJ1-4; D call uncertain. CDR3 length: 15 amino acids. Looked up from germline, CDR1 is MGHRA and CDR2 is YSYEKL.

The chain combines TRBV28 with TRBJ2-3; 7 bases line up with TRBD2. The germline gives CDR1 MDHEN, CDR2 SYDVKM. V lost 1 base and J lost 4; bases outside the gene matches: 8. CDR3 size: 16 residues. The CDR3 DNA is TGTGCCAGCAGTTTATTCGCGGGAGACCTTTCAGATACGCAGTATTTT. This encodes CASSLFAGDLSDTQYF.

This clonotype was seen a few times. CDR3: CASSHPAEPPFSEQFF. The CDR3 nucleotides are TGCGCCAGCAGCCACCCGGCCGAACCCCCGTTTAGTGAGCAGTTCTTC. The chain combines TRBV5-1 with TRBJ2-1; D gene unclear. CDR1 is SGHRS and CDR2 is YFSETQ in the germline V gene. The CDR3 runs to 16 residues. Trimming cost V 4 bases and J 9 bases, with 23 bases left between them.

This clonotype was recorded a few times. The gene calls are TRBV29-1 and TRBJ1-5; D may be TRBD1 (5 bases). CDR1 and CDR2 from the germline V gene are SQVTM and ANQGSEA. V dropped 3 bases and J dropped 5 bases, with 11 bases sitting between them. CDR3 length equals 13 residues. CDR3 protein: CSVEIGEDQPQHF. The CDR3 DNA sequence: TGCAGCGTTGAGATAGGGGAGGATCAGCCCCAGCATTTT.

The genes are TRBV5-1 and TRBJ2-7; a weak D match, TRBD2 (5 bases). Germline V lookup: CDR1 SGHRS, CDR2 YFSETQ. Trimming stripped 4 bases from V and 0 bases from J, with 17 bases between. CDR3 length equals 16 residues. CDR3 in amino acids: CASSDPRRGSSYEQYF. CDR3 DNA: TGCGCCAGCAGCGATCCACGCCGAGGGTCCTCCTACGAGCAGTACTTC. Combining the CDR3 with reference TRBV5-1 and TRBJ2-7 gives the whole variable domain KAGVTQTPRYLIKTRGQQVTLSCSPISGHRSVSWYQQTPGQGLQFLFEYFSETQRNKGNFPGRFSGRQFSNSRSEMNVSTLELGDSALYLCASSDPRRGSSYEQYFGPGTRLTVT.

V and J are TRBV29-1 and TRBJ2-5, with a possible D match to TRBD2 (7 bases). V was shortened by 7 bases and J by 2 bases, with 23 bases between the two germline ends. CDR3 length equals 16 residues. The germline CDR1 and CDR2 sequences are SQVTM and ANQGSEA. The CDR3 DNA reads as TGCAGCGCACGCCTTCGGGGGGCTTATCTACAAGAGACCCAGTACTTC. Residues: CSARLRGAYLQETQYF.

Remarks on this clonotype: One junction end disagrees with the germline gene, perhaps due to a read error. The rearrangement links TRBV6-6 to TRBJ1-1; unclear D gene. Germline CDR1 and CDR2: MNHNY and SVGAGI (reference sequence). This CDR3 contains 16 residues. The CDR3 coding sequence is TGTGCCAGCAGTTACATAACCGGGCCTTTGAACTCTGAAGCTTTCTTT. It translates to CASSYITGPLNSEAFF.

The sample holds a few counts of this clonotype. The gene calls are TRBV6-2 or TRBV6-3 and TRBJ2-5; no reliable D call. The CDR3 contains 13 residues. V dropped 2 bases and J dropped 7 bases, with 11 bases sitting between them. Germline loops: CDR1 MNHEY, CDR2 SVGEGT. Written as DNA, the CDR3 is TGTGCCAGCAGTTACGGCTTCTCGGGGACCCAGTACTTC. Its protein product is CASSYGFSGTQYF.

The CDR3 protein is CASSLDPHEQFF. CDR3 DNA sequence: TGTGCCAGCAGCTTAGATCCCCATGAGCAGTTCTTC. V gene TRBV7-6 combines with J gene TRBJ2-5; D unclear. The closer fit of TRBJ2-1 to the DNA end suggests the J call may be wrong. The CDR3 is 12 residues long. Germline V gene lookup returns CDR1 SGHVS and CDR2 FNYEAQ.

The J gene is TRBJ2-3, the V gene TRBV10-2, with D perhaps TRBD2 (6 bases). CDR1 is WSHSY and CDR2 is SAAADI in the germline V gene. There are 15 residues in the CDR3. V dropped 10 bases and J dropped 3 bases, with 20 bases sitting between them. In nucleotides, the CDR3 is TGCGCCACCACTGGAGGGTCAGGGAGGACAGATACGCAGTATTTT. This encodes CATTGGSGRTDTQYF.

This clonotype was seen more than once but under ten times. J is TRBJ2-3 and V is TRBV20-1; TRBD2 is a possible D gene (7 bases). CDR3 length: 16 residues. Germline CDR1 and CDR2: DFQATT and SNEGSKA (reference sequence). Trimming left V 1 base short and J 2 bases short, with 16 bases between. The CDR3 nucleotides read TGCAGTGCTAGAGTTTGGGGGGGGGGCCTCACAGATACGCAGTATTTT. Its translation is CSARVWGGGLTDTQYF.

This chain links TRBV5-1 with TRBJ1-1; D call uncertain. The germline V and J ends were trimmed by 2 bases and 5 bases, with 10 bases remaining between them. Germline CDR1 reads SGHRS; CDR2 reads YFSETQ. The CDR3 runs 13 residues. The CDR3 nucleotides read TGCGCCAGCAGCTTCATCGGGGAAACTGAAGCTTTCTTT. Amino acids: CASSFIGETEAFF.

The chain couples TRBV11-2 to TRBJ2-3, with D unclear. The CDR3 spans 15 residues. Trimming took off 3 bases at V and 0 bases at J, with 10 bases between the two ends. Germline loops: CDR1 SGHAT, CDR2 FQNNGV. The CDR3 bases are TGTGCCAGCAGCTTCGACGGTCTTAGCACAGATACGCAGTATTTT. Its translation is CASSFDGLSTDTQYF. Drawing the rest from reference TRBV11-2 and TRBJ2-3, the complete variable domain is EAGVAQSPRYKIIEKRQSVAFWCNPISGHATLYWYQQILGQGPKLLIQFQNNGVVDDSQLPKDRFSAERLKGVDSTLKIQPAKLEDSAVYLCASSFDGLSTDTQYFGPGTRLTVL.

This clonotype appeared a few times. This rearrangement joins TRBV20-1 to TRBJ2-5; D might be TRBD1 (6 bases). CDR3 length: 13 amino acids. V was cut by 5 bases and J by 4 bases, with 14 bases left in between. Germline loops: CDR1 DFQATT, CDR2 SNEGSKA (reference sequence). CDR3 sequence reads: CSAERDKGETQYF. CDR3 in DNA: TGCAGTGCTGAACGGGACAAAGGAGAGACCCAGTACTTC.

The chain has TRBV10-2 and TRBJ2-1; no clear D. Trimming pared 0 bases from V and 0 bases from J, leaving 15 bases between. Germline lookup yields CDR1 WSHSY and CDR2 SAAADI. The CDR3 sequence is 18 residues long. Written as DNA, the CDR3 is TGCGCCAGCAGTGAGTCGGTTCGTTTGGGAAGCTCCTACAATGAGCAGTTCTTC. This codes for CASSESVRLGSSYNEQFF.

The J gene is TRBJ1-2, the V gene TRBV28; TRBD1 is a possible D gene (5 bases). With 3 bases removed from V and 8 bases from J, the gap between germline ends came to 13 bases. Germline CDR1 is MDHEN and CDR2 is SYDVKM. The CDR3 sequence is 13 residues long. In DNA, the CDR3 is TGTGCCAGCAGTTTGGCAGGGATTAAGGGCTACACCTTC. Translating gives CASSLAGIKGYTF.

V gene TRBV12-3 or TRBV12-4 combines with J gene TRBJ1-2; D possibly corresponds to TRBD1 (6 bases). The CDR3 totals 13 residues. With 3 bases removed from V and 6 bases from J, the gap between germline ends came to 11 bases. CDR3 in amino acids: CASSFGGADGYTF. As DNA, the CDR3 is TGTGCCAGCAGTTTCGGGGGCGCGGATGGCTACACCTTC.

The chain recombines TRBV29-1 with TRBJ2-7, with 7 bases matching TRBD1. The CDR3 runs to 14 residues. J lost 4 bases, V lost 6 bases, and 12 bases had no gene match. Germline V CDR1 and CDR2: SQVTM, ANQGSEA. CDR3 coding DNA: TGCAGCGTCGACCTGGGGGCAGGGGGTTACGAGCAGTACTTC. It yields the protein CSVDLGAGGYEQYF.

V gene TRBV20-1 combines with J gene TRBJ2-3; D perhaps matches TRBD2 (6 bases). The germline CDR1 and CDR2 sequences are DFQATT and SNEGSKA (reference sequence). Trimming pared 5 bases from V and 4 bases from J, leaving 28 bases between. This CDR3 comprises 18 residues. CDR3 DNA: TGCAGTGCTCAATCGGGGGTAGTGAAGGTTCGAAGGTCAGATACGCAGTATTTT. Translated: CSAQSGVVKVRRSDTQYF.

The chain links TRBV12-3 or TRBV12-4 to TRBJ2-7, with TRBD1 matching over 7 bases. V trimming: 0 bases; J trimming: 3 bases; junction bases outside the gene matches: 2. CDR3 length: 14 residues. The CDR3 coding sequence is TGTGCCAGCAGTTTAGCCGGGACAGACTACGAGCAGTACTTC. Encoded protein: CASSLAGTDYEQYF.

V gene TRBV12-3 or TRBV12-4 combines with J gene TRBJ2-5, with TRBD2 as a possible D gene (5 bases). The J call is in doubt because the DNA end fits TRBJ2-1 better. CDR3 length equals 11 residues. The CDR3 loop is CATSLVDEQFF. The CDR3 DNA reads TGTGCCACATCACTAGTTGATGAGCAGTTCTTC.

The sample holds a few counts of this clonotype. This sequence joins TRBV9 and TRBJ2-7; D may match TRBD1 or TRBD2 (6 bases each). Matching the DNA end better, TRBJ2-1 makes the J call doubtful. The CDR3 runs to 14 residues. CDR1 is SGDLS, CDR2 YYNGEE, per germline. CDR3 in amino acids: CASSVGGATREQFF. Here the CDR3 DNA reads TGTGCCAGCAGCGTAGGGGGGGCAACCCGAGAGCAGTTCTTC.

This clonotype was seen more than once but under ten times. The V and J genes are TRBV27 and TRBJ1-5; D is uncertain. Trimming pared 3 bases from V and 7 bases from J, leaving 10 bases between. Germline V CDR1 and CDR2: MNHEY, SMNVEV (reference sequence). There are 13 residues in the CDR3. Written as DNA, the CDR3 is TGTGCCAGCAGTTTTTGGCCCGAACAGCCCCAGCATTTT. It codes for CASSFWPEQPQHF.

This clonotype occurred a few times. The chain recombines TRBV12-3 or TRBV12-4 with TRBJ2-1; no clear D gene. Trimming pared 4 bases from V and 8 bases from J, leaving 9 bases between. This CDR3 spans 12 amino acids. CDR3 sequence: CASSSRNYEQFF. The CDR3 DNA follows: TGTGCCAGCAGTTCTAGGAACTATGAGCAGTTCTTC.